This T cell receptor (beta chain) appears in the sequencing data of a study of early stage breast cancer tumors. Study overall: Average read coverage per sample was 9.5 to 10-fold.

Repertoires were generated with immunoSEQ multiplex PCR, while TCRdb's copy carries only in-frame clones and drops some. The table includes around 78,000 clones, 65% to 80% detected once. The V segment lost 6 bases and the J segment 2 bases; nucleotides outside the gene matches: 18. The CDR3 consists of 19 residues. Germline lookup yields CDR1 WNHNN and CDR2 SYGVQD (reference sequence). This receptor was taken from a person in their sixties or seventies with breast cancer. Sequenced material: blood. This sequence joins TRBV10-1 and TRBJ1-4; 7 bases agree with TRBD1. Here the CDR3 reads CASRPPRTGQAPTNEKLFF. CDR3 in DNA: TGCGCCAGCAGACCTCCTCGGACAGGCCAGGCCCCCACTAATGAAAAACTGTTTTTT.